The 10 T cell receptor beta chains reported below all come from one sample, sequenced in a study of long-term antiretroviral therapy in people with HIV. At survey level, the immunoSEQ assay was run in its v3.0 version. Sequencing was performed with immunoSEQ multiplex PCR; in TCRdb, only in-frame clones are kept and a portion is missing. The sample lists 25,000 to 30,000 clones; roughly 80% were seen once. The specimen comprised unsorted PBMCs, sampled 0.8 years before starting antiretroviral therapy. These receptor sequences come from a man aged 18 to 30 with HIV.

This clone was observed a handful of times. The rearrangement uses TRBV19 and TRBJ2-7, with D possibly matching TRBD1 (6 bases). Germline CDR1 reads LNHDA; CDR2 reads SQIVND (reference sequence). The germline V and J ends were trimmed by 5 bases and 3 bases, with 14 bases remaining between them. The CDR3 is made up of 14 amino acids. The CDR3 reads CASSFTLRGYEQYF. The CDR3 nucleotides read TGTGCCAGTAGTTTCACTCTCAGGGGCTACGAGCAGTACTTC.

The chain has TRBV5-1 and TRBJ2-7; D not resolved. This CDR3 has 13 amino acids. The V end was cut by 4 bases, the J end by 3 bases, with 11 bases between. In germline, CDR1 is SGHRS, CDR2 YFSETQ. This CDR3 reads CASSPTGHYEQYF. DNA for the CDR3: TGCGCCAGCAGCCCAACCGGGCACTACGAGCAGTACTTC.

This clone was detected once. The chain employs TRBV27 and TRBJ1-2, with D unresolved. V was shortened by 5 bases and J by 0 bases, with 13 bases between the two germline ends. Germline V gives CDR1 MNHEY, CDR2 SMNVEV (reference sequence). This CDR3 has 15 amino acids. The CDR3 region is CASSTVGIANYGYTF. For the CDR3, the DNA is TGTGCCAGCAGTACTGTCGGGATAGCTAACTATGGCTACACCTTC.

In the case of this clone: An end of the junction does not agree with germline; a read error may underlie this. In DNA form, the CDR3 reads TGTGCTAGCAGCCCGGAGACGGGCTACAATGAGCAGTTCTTC. Amino acids: CASSPETGYNEQFF. V is TRBV7-7 and J is TRBJ2-1; D is uncertain. The length of the CDR3 is 14 residues. Per the germline V gene, CDR1 is SSHAT and CDR2 is FNYEAQ (reference sequence).

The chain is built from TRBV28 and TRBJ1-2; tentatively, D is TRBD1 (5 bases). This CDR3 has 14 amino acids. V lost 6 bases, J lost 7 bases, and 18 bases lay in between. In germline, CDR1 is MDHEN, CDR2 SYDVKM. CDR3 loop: CASRRTGLGTGYTF. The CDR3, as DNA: TGTGCCAGCAGGAGGACGGGACTTGGGACTGGCTACACCTTC.

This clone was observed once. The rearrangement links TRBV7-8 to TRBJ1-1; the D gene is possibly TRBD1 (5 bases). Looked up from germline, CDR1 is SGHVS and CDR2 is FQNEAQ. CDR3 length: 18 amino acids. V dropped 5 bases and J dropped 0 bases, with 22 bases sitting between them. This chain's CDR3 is CASSPRRGGDEVNTEAFF. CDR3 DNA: TGTGCCAGCAGCCCCCGGAGGGGCGGAGATGAGGTGAACACTGAAGCTTTCTTT.

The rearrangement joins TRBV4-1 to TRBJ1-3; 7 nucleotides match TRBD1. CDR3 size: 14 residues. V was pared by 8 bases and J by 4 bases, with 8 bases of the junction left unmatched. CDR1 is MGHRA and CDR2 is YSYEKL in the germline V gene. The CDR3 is CASGGQTIGNTIYF. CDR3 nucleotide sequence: TGCGCCAGCGGGGGACAGACGATAGGAAACACCATATATTTT.

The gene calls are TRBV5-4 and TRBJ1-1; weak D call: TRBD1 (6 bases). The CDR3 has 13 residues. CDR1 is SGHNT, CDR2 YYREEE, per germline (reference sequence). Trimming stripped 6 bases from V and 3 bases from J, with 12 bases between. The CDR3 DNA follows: TGTGCCAGCAACGGGGGGCGGGACACTGAAGCTTTCTTT. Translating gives CASNGGRDTEAFF.

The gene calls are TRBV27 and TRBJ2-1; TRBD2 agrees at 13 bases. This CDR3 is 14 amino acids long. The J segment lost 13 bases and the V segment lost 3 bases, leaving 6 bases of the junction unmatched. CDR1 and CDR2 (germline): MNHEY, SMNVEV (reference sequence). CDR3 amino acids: CASSLGTSGIPQFF. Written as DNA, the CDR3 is TGTGCCAGCAGTTTGGGGACTAGCGGGATACCCCAGTTCTTC.

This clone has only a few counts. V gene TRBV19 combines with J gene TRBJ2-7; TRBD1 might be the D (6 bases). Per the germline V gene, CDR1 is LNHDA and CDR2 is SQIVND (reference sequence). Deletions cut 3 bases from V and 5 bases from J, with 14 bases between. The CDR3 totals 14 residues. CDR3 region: CASSIGSGEHEQYF. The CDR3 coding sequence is TGTGCCAGTAGTATCGGCTCAGGGGAGCACGAGCAGTACTTC.